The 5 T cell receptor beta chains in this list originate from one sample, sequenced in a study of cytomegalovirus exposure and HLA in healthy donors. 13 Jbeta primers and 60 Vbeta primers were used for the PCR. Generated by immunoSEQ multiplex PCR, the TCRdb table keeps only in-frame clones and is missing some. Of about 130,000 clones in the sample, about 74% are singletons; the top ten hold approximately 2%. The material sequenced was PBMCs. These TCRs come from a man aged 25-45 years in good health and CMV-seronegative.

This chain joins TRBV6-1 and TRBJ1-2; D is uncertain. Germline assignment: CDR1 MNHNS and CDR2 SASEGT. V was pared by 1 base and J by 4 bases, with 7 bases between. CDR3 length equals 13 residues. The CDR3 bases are TGTGCCAGCAGTGAAGGAAGCGGCTATGGCTACACCTTC. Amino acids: CASSEGSGYGYTF.

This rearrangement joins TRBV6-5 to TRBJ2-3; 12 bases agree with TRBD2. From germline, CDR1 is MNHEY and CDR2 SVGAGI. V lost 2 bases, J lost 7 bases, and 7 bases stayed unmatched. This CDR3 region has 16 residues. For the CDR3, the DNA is TGTGCCAGCAGTTACGGTCTAGCGGGAGGGCCGCATACGCAGTATTTT. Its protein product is CASSYGLAGGPHTQYF.

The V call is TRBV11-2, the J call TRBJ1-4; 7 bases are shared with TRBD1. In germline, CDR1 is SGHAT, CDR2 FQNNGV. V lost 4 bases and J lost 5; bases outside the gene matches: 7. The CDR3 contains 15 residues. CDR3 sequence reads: CASSSQTGTNEKLFF. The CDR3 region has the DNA TGTGCCAGCAGCTCCCAGACAGGGACGAATGAAAAACTGTTTTTT.

CDR3 sequence reads: CASSLHEQGLNQPQHF. The CDR3 nucleotides are TGTGCCAGCAGCTTACATGAACAGGGGCTAAATCAGCCCCAGCATTTT. The chain employs TRBV7-2 and TRBJ1-5, with 7 bases aligning to TRBD1. The CDR3 runs to 16 residues. Germline V gene sequence: CDR1 SGHTA, CDR2 FQGNSA. V was clipped by 2 bases and J by 4 bases; unmatched bases: 8.

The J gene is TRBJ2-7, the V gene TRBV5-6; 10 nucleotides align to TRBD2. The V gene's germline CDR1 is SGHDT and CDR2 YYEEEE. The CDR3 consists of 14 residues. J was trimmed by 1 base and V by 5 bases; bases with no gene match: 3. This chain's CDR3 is CASRRSGRSYEQYF. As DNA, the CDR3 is TGTGCCAGCAGGCGTAGCGGGAGGTCCTACGAGCAGTACTTC.